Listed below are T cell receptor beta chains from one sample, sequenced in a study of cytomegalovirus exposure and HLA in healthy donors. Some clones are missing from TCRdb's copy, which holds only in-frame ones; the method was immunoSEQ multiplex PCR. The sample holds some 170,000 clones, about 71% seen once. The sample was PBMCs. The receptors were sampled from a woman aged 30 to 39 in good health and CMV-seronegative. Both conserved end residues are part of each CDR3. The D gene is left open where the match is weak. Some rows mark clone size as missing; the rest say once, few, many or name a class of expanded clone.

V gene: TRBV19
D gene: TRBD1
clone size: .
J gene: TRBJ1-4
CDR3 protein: CASSILRQGLNEKLFF
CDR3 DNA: TGTGCCAGTAGTATCCTCCGACAGGGTCTAAATGAAAAACTGTTTTTT

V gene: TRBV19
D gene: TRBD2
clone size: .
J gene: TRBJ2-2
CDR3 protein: CASSEGLAGANTGELFF
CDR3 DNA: TGTGCCAGTAGTGAAGGACTAGCGGGGGCGAACACCGGGGAGCTGTTTTTT

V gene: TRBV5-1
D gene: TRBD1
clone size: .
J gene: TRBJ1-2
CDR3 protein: CASSSQGAGGYTF
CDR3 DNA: TGCGCCAGCAGCTCCCAGGGGGCGGGAGGCTACACCTTC

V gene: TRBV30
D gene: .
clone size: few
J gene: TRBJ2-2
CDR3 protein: CAWSVASNTGELFF
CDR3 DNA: TGTGCCTGGAGTGTAGCCTCGAACACCGGGGAGCTGTTTTTT

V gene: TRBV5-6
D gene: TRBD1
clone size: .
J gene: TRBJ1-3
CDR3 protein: CASSWDRGTGNTIYF
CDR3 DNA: TGTGCCAGCAGCTGGGACAGGGGAACTGGAAACACCATATATTTT

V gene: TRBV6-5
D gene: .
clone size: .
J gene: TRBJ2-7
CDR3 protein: CASSYAGPGEQYF
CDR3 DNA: TGTGCCAGCAGTTACGCGGGTCCGGGAGAGCAGTACTTC

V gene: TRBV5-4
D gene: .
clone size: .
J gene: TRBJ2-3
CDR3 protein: CASSLERGISTDTQYF
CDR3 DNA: TGTGCCAGCAGCTTGGAAAGGGGAATAAGCACAGATACGCAGTATTTT

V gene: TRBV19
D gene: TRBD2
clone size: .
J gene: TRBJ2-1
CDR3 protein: CASSIDRGLAEQFF
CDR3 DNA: TGTGCCAGTAGTATAGATCGGGGACTAGCGGAGCAGTTCTTC

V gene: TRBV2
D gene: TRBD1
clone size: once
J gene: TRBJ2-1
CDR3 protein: CASIPWTGVDEQFF
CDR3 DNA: TGTGCCAGCATCCCTTGGACAGGGGTGGATGAGCAGTTCTTC

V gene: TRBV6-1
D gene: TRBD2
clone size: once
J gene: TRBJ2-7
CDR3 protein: CASSKTSGGFNEQYF
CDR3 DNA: TGTGCCAGCAGTAAAACTAGCGGGGGTTTCAACGAGCAGTACTTC

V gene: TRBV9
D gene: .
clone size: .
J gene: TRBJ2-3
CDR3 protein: CASSVEGNTQYF
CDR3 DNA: TGTGCCAGCAGCGTAGAGGGGAATACGCAGTATTTT

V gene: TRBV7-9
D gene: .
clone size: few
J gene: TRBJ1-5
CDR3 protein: CASSLAGAQPQHF
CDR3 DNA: TGTGCCAGCAGCTTAGCGGGGGCTCAGCCCCAGCATTTT

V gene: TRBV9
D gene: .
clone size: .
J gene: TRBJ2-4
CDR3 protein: CASSVGSNTENIQYF
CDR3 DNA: TGTGCCAGCAGCGTAGGCTCCAACACCGAAAACATTCAGTACTTC

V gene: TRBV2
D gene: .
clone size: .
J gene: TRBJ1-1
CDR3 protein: CASSTMGGMNTEAFF
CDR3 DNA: TGTGCCAGCAGTACCATGGGGGGAATGAACACTGAAGCTTTCTTT

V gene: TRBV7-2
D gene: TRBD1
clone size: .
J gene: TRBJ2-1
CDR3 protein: CASSLGQGITAVQRFF
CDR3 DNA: TGTGCCAGCAGCCTGGGACAGGGGATAACAGCGGTCCAACGGTTCTTC

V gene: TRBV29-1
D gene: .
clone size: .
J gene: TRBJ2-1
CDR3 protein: CSVMARAGWSNEQFF
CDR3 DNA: TGCAGCGTTATGGCTAGGGCGGGGTGGTCGAATGAGCAGTTCTTC

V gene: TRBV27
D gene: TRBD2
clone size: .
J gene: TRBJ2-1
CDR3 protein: CASTSGTSGRYNEQFF
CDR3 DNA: TGTGCCAGCACCTCGGGGACTAGCGGGCGCTACAATGAGCAGTTCTTC

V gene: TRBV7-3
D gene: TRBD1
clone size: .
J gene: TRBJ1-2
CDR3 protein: CASSPRQGARGYTF
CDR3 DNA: TGTGCCAGCAGCCCCAGACAGGGGGCTCGGGGCTACACCTTC

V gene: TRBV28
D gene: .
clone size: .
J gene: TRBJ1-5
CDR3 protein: CASSLGQQYQPQHF
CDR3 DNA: TGTGCCAGCAGTTTGGGGCAGCAGTATCAGCCCCAGCATTTT

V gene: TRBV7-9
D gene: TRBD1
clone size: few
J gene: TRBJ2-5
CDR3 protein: CASSLAGGQETQYF
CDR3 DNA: TGTGCCAGCAGCTTGGCAGGGGGCCAAGAGACCCAGTACTTC

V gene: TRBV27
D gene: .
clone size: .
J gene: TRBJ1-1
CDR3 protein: CASSLAGLNTEAFF
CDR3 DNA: TGTGCCAGCAGTTTAGCAGGGTTGAACACTGAAGCTTTCTTT

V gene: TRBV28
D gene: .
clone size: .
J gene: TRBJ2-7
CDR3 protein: CASSLGQSPYEQYF
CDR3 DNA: TGTGCCAGCAGTTTAGGACAGTCACCTTACGAGCAGTACTTC

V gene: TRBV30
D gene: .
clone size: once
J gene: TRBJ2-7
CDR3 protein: CAWSTGIMPYEQYF
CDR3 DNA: TGTGCCTGGAGTACAGGGATCATGCCCTACGAGCAGTACTTC

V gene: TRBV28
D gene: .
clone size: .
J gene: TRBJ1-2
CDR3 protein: CASSLAGQKSYGYTF
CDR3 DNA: TGTGCCAGCAGTTTAGCTGGACAGAAGAGCTATGGCTACACCTTC

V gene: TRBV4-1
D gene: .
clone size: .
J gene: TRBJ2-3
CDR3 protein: CASSQGRSSLGTDTQYF
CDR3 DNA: TGCGCCAGCAGCCAAGGGAGGTCTAGCTTAGGCACAGATACGCAGTATTTT

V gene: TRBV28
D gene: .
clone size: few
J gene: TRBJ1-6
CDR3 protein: CASSLLGASSYNSPLHF
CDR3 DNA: TGTGCCAGCAGTTTGTTGGGGGCCAGCTCCTATAATTCACCCCTCCACTTT

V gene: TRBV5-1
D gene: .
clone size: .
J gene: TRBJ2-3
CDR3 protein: CASSLAPTLGGPGPDTQYF
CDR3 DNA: TGCGCCAGCAGCTTGGCCCCCACCCTCGGCGGGCCAGGCCCAGATACGCAGTATTTT

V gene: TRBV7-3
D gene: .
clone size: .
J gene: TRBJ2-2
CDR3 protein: CASSIQTTGELFF
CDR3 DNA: TGTGCCAGCAGCATACAAACCACCGGGGAGCTGTTTTTT

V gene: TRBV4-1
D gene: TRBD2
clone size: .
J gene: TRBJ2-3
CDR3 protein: CASSQFTLLELAITDTQYF
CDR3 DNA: TGCGCCAGCAGCCAATTTACCCTTCTAGAACTAGCGATCACAGATACGCAGTATTTT

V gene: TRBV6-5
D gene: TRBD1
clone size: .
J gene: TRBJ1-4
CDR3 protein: CASSYSSRGREKLFF
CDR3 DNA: TGTGCCAGCAGTTATTCGTCCAGGGGGCGTGAAAAACTGTTTTTT

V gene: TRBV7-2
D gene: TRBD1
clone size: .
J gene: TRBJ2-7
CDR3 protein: CASSPDGQGIHEQYF
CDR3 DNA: TGTGCCAGCAGCCCGGACGGACAGGGGATACACGAGCAGTACTTC

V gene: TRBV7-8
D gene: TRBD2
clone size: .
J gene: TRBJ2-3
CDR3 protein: CASSLLAGGTDTQYF
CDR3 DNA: TGTGCCAGCAGCCTACTAGCGGGGGGCACAGATACGCAGTATTTT